The 2 T cell receptor beta chains below all came from one sample that was sequenced in a study of T cell changes during pregnancy in multiple sclerosis. Profiled with immunoSEQ multiplex PCR; TCRdb holds only in-frame clones, not every one. The repertoire holds around 60,000 clones, with 85% to 95% as singletons. Specimen: CD4+ T cells from peripheral blood mononuclear cells, collected before pregnancy. The source is a female donor with multiple sclerosis, enrolled in a pregnancy study.

This sequence joins TRBV7-2 and TRBJ1-1, with 8 bases fitting TRBD1. CDR1 is SGHTA and CDR2 is FQGNSA in the germline V gene. V gave up 4 bases and J gave up 4 bases; unmatched junction bases: 5. The CDR3 spans 14 residues. CDR3 in amino acids: CASSSDRGGTEAFF. CDR3 nucleotides: TGTGCCAGCAGCTCAGACAGGGGTGGCACTGAAGCTTTCTTT.

The chain recombines TRBV19 with TRBJ2-2; 8 bases map to TRBD2. Trimming at V came to 9 bases and at J to 5 bases, leaving 17 bases not matched to a gene. This CDR3 has 17 amino acids. Germline CDR1 LNHDA, CDR2 SQIVND (reference sequence). CDR3 bases: TGTGCCAGCAAGTACGTGCCTGCGGGGGGCGGAACCGGGGAGCTGTTTTTT. It is translated as CASKYVPAGGGTGELFF.